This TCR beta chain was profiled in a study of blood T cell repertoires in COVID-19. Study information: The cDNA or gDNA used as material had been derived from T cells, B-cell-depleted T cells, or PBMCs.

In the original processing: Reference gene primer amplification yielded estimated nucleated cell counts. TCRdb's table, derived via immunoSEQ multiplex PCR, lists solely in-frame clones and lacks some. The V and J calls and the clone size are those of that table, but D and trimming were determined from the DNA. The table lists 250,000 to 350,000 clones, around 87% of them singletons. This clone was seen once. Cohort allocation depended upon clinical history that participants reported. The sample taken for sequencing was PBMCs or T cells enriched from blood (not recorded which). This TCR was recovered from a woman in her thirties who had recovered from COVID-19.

The CDR3 sequence: CASSQAPRTGAYGYTF. The CDR3 region has the DNA TGTGCCAGCAGCCAGGCCCCCCGGACAGGGGCTTATGGCTACACCTTC. The gene calls are TRBV3-1 (or the pseudogene TRBV3-2) and TRBJ1-2; TRBD1 agrees at 9 bases. V lost 3 bases and J lost 5; bases outside the gene matches: 10. The CDR3 runs to 16 residues. Germline V gene data show CDR1 as LGHDT and CDR2 as YNNKEL (reference sequence).